This TCR beta chain comes out of a study of blood T cell repertoires in COVID-19. As for the study in general: Whether acute or convalescent, the COVID-19 samples came from the United States, Italy and Spain. Sources were T cells, B-cell-depleted T cells, or PBMCs; the material itself was cDNA or gDNA.

In the original analysis: Nucleated cell counts were estimated from reference gene primer amplification. Assay used: immunoSEQ multiplex PCR; TCRdb lists only in-frame clones, some missing. V and J calls and clone size come straight from that table; D and trimming were deduced from the DNA. This sample carries more than 200,000 clones, approximately 79% of them seen once, and the ten largest clones take 4.5% to 6%. The germline V gene has CDR1 KGHDR and CDR2 SFDVKD. Between the trimmed V and J ends, which lost 4 bases and 4 bases, there was a span of 4 bases. The CDR3 runs to 12 residues. The receptor's source is a woman older than 75 with active or convalescent COVID-19. The sequencing input was peripheral blood. The chain couples TRBV24-1 to TRBJ2-1; no clear D. In DNA form, the CDR3 reads TGTGCCACCAGTGACTCGTACAATGAGCAGTTCTTC. It is translated as CATSDSYNEQFF.